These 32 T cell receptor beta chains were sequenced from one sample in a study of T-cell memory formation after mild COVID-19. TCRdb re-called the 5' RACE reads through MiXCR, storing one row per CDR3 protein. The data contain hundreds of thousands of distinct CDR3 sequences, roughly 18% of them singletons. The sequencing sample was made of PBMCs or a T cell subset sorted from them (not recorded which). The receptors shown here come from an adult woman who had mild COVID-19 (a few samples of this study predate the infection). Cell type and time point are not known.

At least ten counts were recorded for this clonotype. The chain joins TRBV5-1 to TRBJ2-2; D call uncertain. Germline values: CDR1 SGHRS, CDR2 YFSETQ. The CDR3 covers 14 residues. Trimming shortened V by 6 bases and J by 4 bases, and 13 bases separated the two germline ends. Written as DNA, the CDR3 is TGCGCCAGCAACGTCAAGGACCTCACCGGGGAGCTGTTTTTT. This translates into CASNVKDLTGELFF.

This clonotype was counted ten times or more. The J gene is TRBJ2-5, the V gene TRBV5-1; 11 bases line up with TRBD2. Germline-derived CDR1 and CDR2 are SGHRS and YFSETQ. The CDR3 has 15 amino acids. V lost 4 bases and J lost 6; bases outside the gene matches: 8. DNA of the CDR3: TGCGCCAGCAGCGCCGGGACTAGCGGCTACCAGACCCAGTACTTC. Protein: CASSAGTSGYQTQYF.

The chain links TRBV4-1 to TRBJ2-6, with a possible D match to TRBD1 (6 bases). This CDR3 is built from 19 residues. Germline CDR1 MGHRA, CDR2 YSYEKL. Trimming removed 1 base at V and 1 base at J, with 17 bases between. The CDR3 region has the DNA TGCGCCAGCAGCCAAGTGATACAGGGCCTACCTTCTGGGGCCAACGTCCTGACTTTC. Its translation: CASSQVIQGLPSGANVLTF.

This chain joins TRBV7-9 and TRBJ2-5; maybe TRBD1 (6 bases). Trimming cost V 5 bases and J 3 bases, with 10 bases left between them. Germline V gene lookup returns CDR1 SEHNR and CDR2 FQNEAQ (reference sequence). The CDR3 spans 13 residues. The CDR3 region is CASSTDSKETQYF. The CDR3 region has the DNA TGTGCCAGCAGCACGGACAGCAAAGAGACCCAGTACTTC.

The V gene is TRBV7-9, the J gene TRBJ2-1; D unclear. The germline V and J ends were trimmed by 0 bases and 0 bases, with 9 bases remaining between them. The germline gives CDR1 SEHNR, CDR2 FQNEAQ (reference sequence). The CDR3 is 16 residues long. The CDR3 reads CASSLASPYSYNEQFF. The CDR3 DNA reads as TGTGCCAGCAGCTTAGCATCGCCATACTCCTACAATGAGCAGTTCTTC. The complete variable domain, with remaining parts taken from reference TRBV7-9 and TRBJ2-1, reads DTGVSQNPRHKITKRGQNVTFRCDPISEHNRLYWYRQTLGQGPEFLTYFQNEAQLEKSRLLSDRFSAERPKGSFSTLEIQRTEQGDSAMYLCASSLASPYSYNEQFFGPGTRLTVL.

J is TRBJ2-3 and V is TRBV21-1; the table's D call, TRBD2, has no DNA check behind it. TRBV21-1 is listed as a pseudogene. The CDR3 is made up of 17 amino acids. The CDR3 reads CASSSHGGAVSTDTQYF. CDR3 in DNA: TGTGCCAGCAGCTCACACGGCGGAGCGGTTAGCACAGATACGCAGTATTTT.

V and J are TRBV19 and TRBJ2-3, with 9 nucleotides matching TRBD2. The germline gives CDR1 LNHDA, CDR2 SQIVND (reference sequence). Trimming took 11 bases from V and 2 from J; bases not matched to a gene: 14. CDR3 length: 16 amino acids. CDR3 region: CASKTTRTSVTDTQYF. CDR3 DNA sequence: TGTGCCTCCAAGACGACACGGACTAGCGTCACAGATACGCAGTATTTT.

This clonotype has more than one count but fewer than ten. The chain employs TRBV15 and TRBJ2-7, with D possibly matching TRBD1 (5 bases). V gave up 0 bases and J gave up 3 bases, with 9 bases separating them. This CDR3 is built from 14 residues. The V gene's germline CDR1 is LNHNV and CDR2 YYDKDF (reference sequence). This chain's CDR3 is CATSRDRQSYEQYF. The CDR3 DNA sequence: TGTGCCACCAGCAGAGATCGACAGAGCTACGAGCAGTACTTC.

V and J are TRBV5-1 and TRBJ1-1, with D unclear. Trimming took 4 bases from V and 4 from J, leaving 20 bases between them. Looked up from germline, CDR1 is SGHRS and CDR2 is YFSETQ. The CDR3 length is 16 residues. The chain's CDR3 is CASSPKETGPATEAFF. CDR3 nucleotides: TGCGCCAGCAGCCCCAAGGAGACTGGTCCGGCCACTGAAGCTTTCTTT.

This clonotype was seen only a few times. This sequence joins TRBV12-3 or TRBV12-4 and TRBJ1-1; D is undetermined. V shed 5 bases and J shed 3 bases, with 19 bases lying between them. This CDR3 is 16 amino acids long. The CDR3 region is CASSANPKRLDTEAFF. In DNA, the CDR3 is TGTGCCAGCAGTGCCAATCCCAAGAGACTGGACACTGAAGCTTTCTTT.

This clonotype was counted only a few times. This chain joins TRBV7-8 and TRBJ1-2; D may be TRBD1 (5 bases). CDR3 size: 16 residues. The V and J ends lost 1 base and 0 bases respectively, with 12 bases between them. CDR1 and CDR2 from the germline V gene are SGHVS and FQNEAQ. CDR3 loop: CASSLGPGGSNYGYTF. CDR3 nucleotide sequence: TGTGCCAGCAGCTTAGGTCCCGGGGGGTCTAACTATGGCTACACCTTC.

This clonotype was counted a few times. This CDR3 reads CASTPDGANYGYTF. CDR3 coding DNA: TGTGCCAGCACCCCGGACGGGGCCAACTATGGCTACACCTTC. V usage is TRBV12-3 or TRBV12-4 and J usage is TRBJ1-2; a weak D match, TRBD1 (5 bases). The CDR3 extends over 14 amino acids. Trimming shortened V by 7 bases and J by 2 bases, and 14 bases separated the two germline ends.

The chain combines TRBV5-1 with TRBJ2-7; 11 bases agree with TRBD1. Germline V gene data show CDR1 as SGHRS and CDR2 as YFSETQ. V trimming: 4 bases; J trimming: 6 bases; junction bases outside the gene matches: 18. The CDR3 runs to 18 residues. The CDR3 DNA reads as TGCGCCAGCAGCAGAGCCGGGACAGGGGGACCCCAGACTGGCGAGCAGTACTTC. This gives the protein CASSRAGTGGPQTGEQYF. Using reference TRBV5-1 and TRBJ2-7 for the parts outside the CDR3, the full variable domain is KAGVTQTPRYLIKTRGQQVTLSCSPISGHRSVSWYQQTPGQGLQFLFEYFSETQRNKGNFPGRFSGRQFSNSRSEMNVSTLELGDSALYLCASSRAGTGGPQTGEQYFGPGTRLTVT.

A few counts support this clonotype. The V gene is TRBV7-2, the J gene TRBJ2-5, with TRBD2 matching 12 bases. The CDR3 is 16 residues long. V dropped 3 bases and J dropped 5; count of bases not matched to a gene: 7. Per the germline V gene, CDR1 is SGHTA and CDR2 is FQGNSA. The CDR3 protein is CASSFIRTSGTETQYF. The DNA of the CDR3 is TGTGCCAGCAGCTTTATCCGGACTAGCGGGACGGAGACCCAGTACTTC.

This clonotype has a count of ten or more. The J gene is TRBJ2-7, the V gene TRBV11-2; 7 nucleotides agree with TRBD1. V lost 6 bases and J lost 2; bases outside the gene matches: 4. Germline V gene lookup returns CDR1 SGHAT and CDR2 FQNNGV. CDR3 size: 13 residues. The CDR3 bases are TGTGCCAGCAGTCAAGGACAGGCCTACGAGCAGTACTTC. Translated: CASSQGQAYEQYF.

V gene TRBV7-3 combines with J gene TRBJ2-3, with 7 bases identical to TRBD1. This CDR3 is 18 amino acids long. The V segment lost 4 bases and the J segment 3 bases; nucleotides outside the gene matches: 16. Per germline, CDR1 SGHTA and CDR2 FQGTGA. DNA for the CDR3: TGTGCCAGCAGCTCGGCCCCATCAACAGGGGAAGGGACAGATACGCAGTATTTT. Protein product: CASSSAPSTGEGTDTQYF.

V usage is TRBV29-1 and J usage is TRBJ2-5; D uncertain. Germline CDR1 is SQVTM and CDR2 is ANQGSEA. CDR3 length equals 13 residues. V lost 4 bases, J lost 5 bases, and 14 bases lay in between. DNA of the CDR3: TGCAGCGTTGTGATACCACTTTGGGAGACCCAGTACTTC. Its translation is CSVVIPLWETQYF.

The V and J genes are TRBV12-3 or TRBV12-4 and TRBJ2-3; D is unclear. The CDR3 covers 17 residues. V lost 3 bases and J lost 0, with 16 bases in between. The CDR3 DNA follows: TGTGCCAGCAGTTTGTACGGGCAAACCCCTAGCACAGATACGCAGTATTTT. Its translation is CASSLYGQTPSTDTQYF.

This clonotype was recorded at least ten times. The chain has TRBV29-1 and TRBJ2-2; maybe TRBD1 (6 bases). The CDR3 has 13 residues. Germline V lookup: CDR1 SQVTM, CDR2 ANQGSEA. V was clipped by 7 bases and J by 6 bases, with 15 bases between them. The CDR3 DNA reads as TGCAGCGGCGGACAGAACTACGCCGGGGAGCTGTTTTTT. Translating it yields CSGGQNYAGELFF.

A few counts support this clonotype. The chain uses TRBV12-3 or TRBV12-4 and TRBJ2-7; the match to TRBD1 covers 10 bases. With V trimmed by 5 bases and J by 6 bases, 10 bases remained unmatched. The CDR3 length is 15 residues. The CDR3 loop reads CASSPGTGVRIEQYF. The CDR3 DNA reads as TGTGCCAGCAGTCCCGGGACAGGGGTACGAATCGAGCAGTACTTC.

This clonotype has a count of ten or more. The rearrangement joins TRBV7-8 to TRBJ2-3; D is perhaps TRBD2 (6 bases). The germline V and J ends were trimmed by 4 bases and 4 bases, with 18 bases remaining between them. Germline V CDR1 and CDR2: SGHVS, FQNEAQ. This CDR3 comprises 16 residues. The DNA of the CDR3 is TGTGCCAGCAGCTCTCGGGAGCCGCTCCGACCAGATACGCAGTATTTT. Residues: CASSSREPLRPDTQYF.

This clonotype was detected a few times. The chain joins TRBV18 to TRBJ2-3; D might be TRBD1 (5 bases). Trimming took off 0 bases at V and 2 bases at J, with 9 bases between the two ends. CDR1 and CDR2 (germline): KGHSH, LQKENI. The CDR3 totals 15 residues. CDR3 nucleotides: TGTGCCAGCTCACCACCAGGGGCTAACACAGATACGCAGTATTTT. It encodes CASSPPGANTDTQYF.

CDR3 in amino acids: CASSPTRQVYEQYF. The CDR3 DNA is TGTGCCAGCAGCCCAACGCGACAGGTCTACGAGCAGTACTTC. The chain has TRBV21-1 and TRBJ2-7; the tabulated D call, TRBD1, remains unverified against the DNA. TRBV21-1 is tagged as a pseudogene. This CDR3 has 14 residues.

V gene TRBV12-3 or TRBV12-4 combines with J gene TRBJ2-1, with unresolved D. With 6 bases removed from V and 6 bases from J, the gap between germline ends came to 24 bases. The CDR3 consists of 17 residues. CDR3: CASRVESIAALINEQFF. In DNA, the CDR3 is TGTGCCAGCAGAGTTGAATCGATAGCCGCGTTAATCAATGAGCAGTTCTTC.

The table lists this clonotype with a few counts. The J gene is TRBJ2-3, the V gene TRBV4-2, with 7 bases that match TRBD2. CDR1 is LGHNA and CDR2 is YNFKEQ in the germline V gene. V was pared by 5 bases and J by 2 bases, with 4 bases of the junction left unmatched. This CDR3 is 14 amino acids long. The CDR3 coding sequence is TGTGCCAGCAGCTCAGCGGGACCCACAGATACGCAGTATTTT. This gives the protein CASSSAGPTDTQYF.

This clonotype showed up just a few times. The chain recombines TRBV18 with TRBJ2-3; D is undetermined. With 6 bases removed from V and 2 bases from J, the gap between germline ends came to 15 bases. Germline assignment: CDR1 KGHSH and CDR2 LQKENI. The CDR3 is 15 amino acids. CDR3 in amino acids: CASSSDLRFTDTQYF. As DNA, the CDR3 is TGTGCCAGCTCCTCGGATTTACGGTTCACAGATACGCAGTATTTT.

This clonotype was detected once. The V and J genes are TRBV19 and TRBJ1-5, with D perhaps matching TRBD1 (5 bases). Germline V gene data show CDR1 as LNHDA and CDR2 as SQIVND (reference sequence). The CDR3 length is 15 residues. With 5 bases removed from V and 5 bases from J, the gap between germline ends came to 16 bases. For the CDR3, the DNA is TGTGCCAGTAGTCTGACCGGGACGGCCTATCAGCCCCAGCATTTT. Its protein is CASSLTGTAYQPQHF.

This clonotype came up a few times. CDR3 residues: CSVDQAYEQYF. DNA for the CDR3: TGCAGCGTTGACCAGGCGTACGAGCAGTACTTC. The genes are TRBV29-1 and TRBJ2-7, with D unresolved. Between the trimmed V and J ends, which lost 3 bases and 4 bases, there was a span of 7 bases. CDR3 length equals 11 residues. The germline V gene encodes CDR1 SQVTM and CDR2 ANQGSEA.

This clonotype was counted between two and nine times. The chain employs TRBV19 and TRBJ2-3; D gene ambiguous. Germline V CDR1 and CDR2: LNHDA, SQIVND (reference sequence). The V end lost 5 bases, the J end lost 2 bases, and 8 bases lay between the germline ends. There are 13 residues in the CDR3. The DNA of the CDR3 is TGTGCCAGTAGTGCCCTACCCACAGATACGCAGTATTTT. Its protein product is CASSALPTDTQYF.

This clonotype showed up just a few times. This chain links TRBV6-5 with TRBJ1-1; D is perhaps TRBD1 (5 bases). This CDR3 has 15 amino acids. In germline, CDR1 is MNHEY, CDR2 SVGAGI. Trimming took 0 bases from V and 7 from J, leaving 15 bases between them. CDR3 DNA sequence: TGTGCCAGCAGTTACTCGAGGTGGGGCCCCGGTGAAGCTTTCTTT. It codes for CASSYSRWGPGEAFF.

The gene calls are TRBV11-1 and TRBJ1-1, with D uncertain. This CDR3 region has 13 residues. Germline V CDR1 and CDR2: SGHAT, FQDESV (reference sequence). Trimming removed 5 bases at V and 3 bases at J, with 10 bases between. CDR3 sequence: CASSPPRHTEAFF. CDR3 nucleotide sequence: TGTGCCAGCAGCCCCCCCAGGCACACTGAAGCTTTCTTT.

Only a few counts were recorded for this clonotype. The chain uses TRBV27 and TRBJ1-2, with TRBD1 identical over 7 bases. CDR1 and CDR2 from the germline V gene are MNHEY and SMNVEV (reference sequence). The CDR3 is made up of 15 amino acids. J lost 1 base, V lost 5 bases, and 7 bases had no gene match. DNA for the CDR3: TGTGCCAGCAGTCCCGGGACAGAGATTAACTATGGCTACACCTTC. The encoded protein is CASSPGTEINYGYTF.